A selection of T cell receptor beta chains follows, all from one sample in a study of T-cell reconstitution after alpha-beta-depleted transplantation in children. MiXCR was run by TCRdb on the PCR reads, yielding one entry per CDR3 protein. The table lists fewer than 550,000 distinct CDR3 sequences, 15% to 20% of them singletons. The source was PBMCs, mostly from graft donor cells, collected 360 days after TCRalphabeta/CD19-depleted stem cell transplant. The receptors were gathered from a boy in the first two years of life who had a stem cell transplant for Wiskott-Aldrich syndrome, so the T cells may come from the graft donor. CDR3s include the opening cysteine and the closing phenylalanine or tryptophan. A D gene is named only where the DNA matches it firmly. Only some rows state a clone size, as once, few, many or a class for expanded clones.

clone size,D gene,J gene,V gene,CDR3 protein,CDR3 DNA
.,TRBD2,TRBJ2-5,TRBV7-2,CASSFSGTFETQYF,TGTGCCAGCAGCTTTAGCGGGACGTTTGAGACCCAGTACTTC
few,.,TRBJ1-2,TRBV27,CASAYKDSAYGYTF,TGTGCCAGCGCTTACAAAGACAGTGCCTATGGCTACACCTTC
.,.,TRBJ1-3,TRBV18,CASSPTGLRGNTIYF,TGTGCCAGCTCACCAACGGGGCTACGCGGAAACACCATATATTTT
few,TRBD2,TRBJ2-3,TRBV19,CASSIWSGSPDTQYF,TGTGCCAGTAGTATATGGAGCGGGAGCCCAGATACGCAGTATTTT
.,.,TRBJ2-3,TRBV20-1,CSANMRGPDTQYF,TGCAGTGCTAATATGAGGGGCCCAGATACGCAGTATTTT
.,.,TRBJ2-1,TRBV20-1,CSARGVKAYYNEQFF,TGCAGTGCTAGAGGTGTTAAAGCTTACTACAATGAGCAGTTCTTC
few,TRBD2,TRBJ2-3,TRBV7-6,CASSLGTSGSDTQYF,TGTGCCAGCAGTCTTGGGACTAGCGGGAGTGATACGCAGTATTTT
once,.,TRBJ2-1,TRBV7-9,CASSSRDTGNEQFF,TGTGCCAGCAGCTCCCGGGATACGGGGAATGAGCAGTTCTTC
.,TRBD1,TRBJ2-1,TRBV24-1,CATSDSDRPNEQFF,TGTGCCACCAGTGATTCGGACAGGCCAAATGAGCAGTTCTTC
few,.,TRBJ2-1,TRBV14,CASSQLAPSSYNEQFF,TGTGCCAGCAGCCAGCTAGCGCCTAGCTCCTACAATGAGCAGTTCTTC
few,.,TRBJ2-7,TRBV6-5,CASSYYWTAAYEQYF,TGTGCCAGCAGTTACTACTGGACAGCTGCCTACGAGCAGTACTTC
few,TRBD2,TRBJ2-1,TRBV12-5,CASGLTGDYQFF,TGTGCTAGTGGCCTTACGGGGGACTACCAGTTCTTC
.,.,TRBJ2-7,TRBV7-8,CASSLARGSGNSYEQYF,TGTGCCAGCAGCTTAGCGCGAGGGAGCGGAAATTCCTACGAGCAGTACTTC
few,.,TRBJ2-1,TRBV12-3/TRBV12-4,CASRALKGTYNEQFF,TGTGCCAGCAGAGCCCTAAAGGGGACCTACAATGAGCAGTTCTTC
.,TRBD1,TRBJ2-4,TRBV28,CASSDRGRAKNIQYF,TGTGCCAGCAGTGACAGGGGAAGAGCCAAAAACATTCAGTACTTC
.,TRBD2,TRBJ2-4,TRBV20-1,CSARGLSIQYF,TGCAGTGCTAGGGGACTAAGCATTCAGTACTTC
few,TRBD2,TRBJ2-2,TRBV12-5,CASGLAGSTGELFF,TGTGCTAGTGGACTAGCGGGGTCCACCGGGGAGCTGTTTTTT
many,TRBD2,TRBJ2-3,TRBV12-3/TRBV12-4,CASSFTPGLADTDTQYF,TGTGCCAGCAGTTTTACGCCCGGACTAGCGGACACAGATACGCAGTATTTT